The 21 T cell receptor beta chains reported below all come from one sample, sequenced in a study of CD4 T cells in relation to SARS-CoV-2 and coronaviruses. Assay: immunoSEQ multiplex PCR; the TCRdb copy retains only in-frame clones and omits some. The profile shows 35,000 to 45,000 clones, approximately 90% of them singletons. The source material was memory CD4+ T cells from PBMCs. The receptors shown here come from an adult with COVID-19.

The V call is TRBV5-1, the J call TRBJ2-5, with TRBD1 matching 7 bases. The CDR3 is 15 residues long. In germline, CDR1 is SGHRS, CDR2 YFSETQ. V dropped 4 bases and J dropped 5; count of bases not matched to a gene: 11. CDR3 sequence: CASSRTTGLGETQYF. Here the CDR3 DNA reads TGCGCCAGCAGCAGAACGACAGGGCTAGGGGAGACCCAGTACTTC.

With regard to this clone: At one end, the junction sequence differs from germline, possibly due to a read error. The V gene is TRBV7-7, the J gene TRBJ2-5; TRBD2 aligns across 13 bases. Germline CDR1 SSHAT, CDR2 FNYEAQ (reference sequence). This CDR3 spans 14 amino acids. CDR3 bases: TGTGCTAGCAGCAAGACTAGCGGGGGGCAGACCCAGTACTTC. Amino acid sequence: CASSKTSGGQTQYF.

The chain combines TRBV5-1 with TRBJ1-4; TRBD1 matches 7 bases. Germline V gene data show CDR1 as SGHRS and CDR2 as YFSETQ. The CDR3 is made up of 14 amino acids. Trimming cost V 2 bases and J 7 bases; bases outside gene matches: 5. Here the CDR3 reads CASSFNNRGEKLFF. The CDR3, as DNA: TGCGCCAGCAGCTTTAATAACAGGGGTGAAAAACTGTTTTTT. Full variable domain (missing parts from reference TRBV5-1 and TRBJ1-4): KAGVTQTPRYLIKTRGQQVTLSCSPISGHRSVSWYQQTPGQGLQFLFEYFSETQRNKGNFPGRFSGRQFSNSRSEMNVSTLELGDSALYLCASSFNNRGEKLFFGSGTQLSVL.

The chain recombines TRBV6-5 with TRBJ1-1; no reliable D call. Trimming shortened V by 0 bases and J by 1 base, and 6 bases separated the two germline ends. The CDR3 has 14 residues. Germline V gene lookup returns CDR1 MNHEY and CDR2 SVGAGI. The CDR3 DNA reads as TGTGCCAGCAGTTACTCGAGTCAGAACACTGAAGCTTTCTTT. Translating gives CASSYSSQNTEAFF.

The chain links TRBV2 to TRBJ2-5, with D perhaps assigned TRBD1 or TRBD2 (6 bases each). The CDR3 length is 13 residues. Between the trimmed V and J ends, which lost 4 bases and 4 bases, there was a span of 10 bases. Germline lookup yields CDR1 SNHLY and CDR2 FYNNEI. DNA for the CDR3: TGTGCCAGCAGTGGGGGGGCGTCAGAGACCCAGTACTTC. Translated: CASSGGASETQYF.

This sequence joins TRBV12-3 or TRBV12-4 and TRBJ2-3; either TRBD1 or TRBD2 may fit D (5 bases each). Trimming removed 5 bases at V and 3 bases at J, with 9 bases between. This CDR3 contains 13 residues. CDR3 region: CASSTGPTDTQYF. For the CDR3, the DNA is TGTGCCAGCAGTACGGGGCCGACAGATACGCAGTATTTT.

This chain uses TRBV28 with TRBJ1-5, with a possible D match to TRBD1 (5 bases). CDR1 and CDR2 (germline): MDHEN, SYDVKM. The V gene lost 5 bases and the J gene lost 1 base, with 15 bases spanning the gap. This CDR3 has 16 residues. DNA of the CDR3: TGTGCCAGCAGTCCCGTGGGGGACCTAAGCAATCAGCCCCAGCATTTT. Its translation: CASSPVGDLSNQPQHF.

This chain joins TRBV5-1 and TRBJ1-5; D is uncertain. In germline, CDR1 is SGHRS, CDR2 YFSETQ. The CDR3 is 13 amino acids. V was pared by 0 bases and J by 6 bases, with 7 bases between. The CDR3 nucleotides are TGCGCCAGCAGCTTGGGTGGAGGTCAGCCCCAGCATTTT. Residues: CASSLGGGQPQHF.

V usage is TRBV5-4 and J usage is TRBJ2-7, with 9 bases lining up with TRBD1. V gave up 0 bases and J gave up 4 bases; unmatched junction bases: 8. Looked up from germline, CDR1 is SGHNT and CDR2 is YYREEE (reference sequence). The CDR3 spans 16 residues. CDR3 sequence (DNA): TGTGCCAGCAGCTTGGGCTCACAGGGGGCAGATTACGAGCAGTACTTC. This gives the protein CASSLGSQGADYEQYF. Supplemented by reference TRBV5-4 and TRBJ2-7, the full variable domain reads ETGVTQSPTHLIKTRGQQVTLRCSSQSGHNTVSWYQQALGQGPQFIFQYYREEENGRGNFPPRFSGLQFPNYSSELNVNALELDDSALYLCASSLGSQGADYEQYFGPGTRLTVT.

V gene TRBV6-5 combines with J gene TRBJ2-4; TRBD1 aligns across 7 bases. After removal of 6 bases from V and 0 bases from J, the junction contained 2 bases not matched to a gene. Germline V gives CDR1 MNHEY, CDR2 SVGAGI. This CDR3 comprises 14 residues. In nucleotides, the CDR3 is TGTGCCAGCAGAAACAGGGGAGCCAAAAACATTCAGTACTTC. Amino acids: CASRNRGAKNIQYF.

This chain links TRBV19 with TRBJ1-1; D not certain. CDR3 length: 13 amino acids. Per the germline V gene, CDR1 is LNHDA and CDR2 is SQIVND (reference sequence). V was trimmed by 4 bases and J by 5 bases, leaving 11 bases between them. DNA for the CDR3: TGTGCCAGTAGTAAAGCCTCCGGAACTGAAGCTTTCTTT. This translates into CASSKASGTEAFF. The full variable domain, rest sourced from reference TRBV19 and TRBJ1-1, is DGGITQSPKYLFRKEGQNVTLSCEQNLNHDAMYWYRQDPGQGLRLIYYSQIVNDFQKGDIAEGYSVSREKKESFPLTVTSAQKNPTAFYLCASSKASGTEAFFGQGTRLTVV.

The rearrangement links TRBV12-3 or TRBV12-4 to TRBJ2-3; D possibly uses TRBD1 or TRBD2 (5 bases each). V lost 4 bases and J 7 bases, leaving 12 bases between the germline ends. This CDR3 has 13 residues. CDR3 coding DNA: TGTGCCAGCAGTTCCCGGGACGGATATACGCAGTATTTT. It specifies CASSSRDGYTQYF.

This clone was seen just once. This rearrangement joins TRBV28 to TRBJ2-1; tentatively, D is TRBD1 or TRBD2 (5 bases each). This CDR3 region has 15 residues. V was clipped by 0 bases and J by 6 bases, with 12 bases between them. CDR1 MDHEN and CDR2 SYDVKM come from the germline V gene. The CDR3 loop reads CASSLWGPAGNEQFF. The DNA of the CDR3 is TGTGCCAGCAGTTTATGGGGGCCGGCGGGCAATGAGCAGTTCTTC.

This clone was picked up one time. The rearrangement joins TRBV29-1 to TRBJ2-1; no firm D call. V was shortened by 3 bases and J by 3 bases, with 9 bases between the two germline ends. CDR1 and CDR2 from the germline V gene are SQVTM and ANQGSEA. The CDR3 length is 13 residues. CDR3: CSVEVRVYNEQFF. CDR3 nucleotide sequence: TGCAGCGTTGAGGTTAGGGTCTACAATGAGCAGTTCTTC.

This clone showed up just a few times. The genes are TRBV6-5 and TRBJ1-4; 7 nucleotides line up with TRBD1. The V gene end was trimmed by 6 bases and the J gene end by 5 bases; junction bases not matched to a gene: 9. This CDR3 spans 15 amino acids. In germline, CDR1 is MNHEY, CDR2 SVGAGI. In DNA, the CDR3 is TGTGCCAGCAGATCGACAGGGAACTACAATGAAAAACTGTTTTTT. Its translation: CASRSTGNYNEKLFF.

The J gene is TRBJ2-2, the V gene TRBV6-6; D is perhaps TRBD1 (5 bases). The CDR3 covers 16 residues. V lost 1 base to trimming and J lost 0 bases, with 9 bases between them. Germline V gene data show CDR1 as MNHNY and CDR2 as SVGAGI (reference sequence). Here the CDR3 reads CASSYFRTSNTGELFF. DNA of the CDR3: TGTGCCAGCAGTTACTTCCGGACATCGAACACCGGGGAGCTGTTTTTT.

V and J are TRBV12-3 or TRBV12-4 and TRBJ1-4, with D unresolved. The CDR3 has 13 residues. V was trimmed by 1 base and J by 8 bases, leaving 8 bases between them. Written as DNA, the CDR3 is TGTGCCAGCAGTTTAGGTCGACGGGAAAAACTGTTTTTT. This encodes CASSLGRREKLFF.

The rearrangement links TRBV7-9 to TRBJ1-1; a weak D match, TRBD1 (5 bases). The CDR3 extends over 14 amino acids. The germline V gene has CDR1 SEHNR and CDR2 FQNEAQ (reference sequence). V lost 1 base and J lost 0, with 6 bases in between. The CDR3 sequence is CASSLGQLNTEAFF. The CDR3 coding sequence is TGTGCCAGCAGCTTAGGACAGCTGAACACTGAAGCTTTCTTT.

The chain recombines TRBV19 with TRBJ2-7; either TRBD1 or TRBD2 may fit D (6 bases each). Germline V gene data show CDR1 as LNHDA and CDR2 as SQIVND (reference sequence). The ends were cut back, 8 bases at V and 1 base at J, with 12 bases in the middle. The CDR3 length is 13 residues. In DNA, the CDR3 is TGTGCCAGTTTAAAGGGGGGTTCCTACGAGCAGTACTTC. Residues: CASLKGGSYEQYF.

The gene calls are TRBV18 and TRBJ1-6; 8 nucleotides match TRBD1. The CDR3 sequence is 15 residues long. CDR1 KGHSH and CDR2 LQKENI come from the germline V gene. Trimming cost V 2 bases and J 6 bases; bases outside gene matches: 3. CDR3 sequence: CASSPTGGSNSPLHF. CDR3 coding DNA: TGTGCCAGCTCACCAACAGGGGGTTCTAATTCACCCCTCCACTTT.

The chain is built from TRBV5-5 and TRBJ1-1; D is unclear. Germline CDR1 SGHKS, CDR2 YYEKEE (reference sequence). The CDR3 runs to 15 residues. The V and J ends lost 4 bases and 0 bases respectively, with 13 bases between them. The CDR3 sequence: CASSRRGAVNTEAFF. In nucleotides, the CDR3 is TGTGCCAGCAGCCGGCGAGGTGCGGTGAACACTGAAGCTTTCTTT.